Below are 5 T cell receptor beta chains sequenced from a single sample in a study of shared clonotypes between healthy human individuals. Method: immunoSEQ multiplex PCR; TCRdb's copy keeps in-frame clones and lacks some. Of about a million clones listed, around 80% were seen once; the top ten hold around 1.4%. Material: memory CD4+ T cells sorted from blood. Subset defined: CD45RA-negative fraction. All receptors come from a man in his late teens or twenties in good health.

The CDR3 loop is CASSAGGGADTEAFF. CDR3 coding DNA: TGTGCCAGCTCAGCGGGAGGGGGCGCGGACACTGAAGCTTTCTTT. The rearrangement links TRBV18 to TRBJ1-1; 7 positions agree with TRBD1. Trimming cost V 5 bases and J 3 bases; bases outside gene matches: 9. The CDR3 extends over 15 amino acids. Germline V gene data show CDR1 as KGHSH and CDR2 as LQKENI.

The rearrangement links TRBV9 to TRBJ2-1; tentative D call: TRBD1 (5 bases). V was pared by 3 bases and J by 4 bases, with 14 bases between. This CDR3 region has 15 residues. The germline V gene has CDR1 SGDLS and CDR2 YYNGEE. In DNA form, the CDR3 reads TGTGCCAGCAGCGAAGGATTGGACAAATACAATGAGCAGTTCTTC. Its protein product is CASSEGLDKYNEQFF.

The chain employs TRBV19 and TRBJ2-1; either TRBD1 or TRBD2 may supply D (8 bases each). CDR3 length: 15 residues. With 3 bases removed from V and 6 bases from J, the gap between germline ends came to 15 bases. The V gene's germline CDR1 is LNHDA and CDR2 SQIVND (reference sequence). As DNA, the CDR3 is TGTGCCAGTAGTATTCGGACAGGGACTAGCAATGAGCAGTTCTTC. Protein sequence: CASSIRTGTSNEQFF.

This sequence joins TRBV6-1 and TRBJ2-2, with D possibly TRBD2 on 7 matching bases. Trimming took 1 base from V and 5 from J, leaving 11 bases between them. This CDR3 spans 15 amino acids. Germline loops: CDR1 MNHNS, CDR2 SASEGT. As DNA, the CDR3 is TGTGCCAGCAGTGAAGGGACAGCGGGGACCGGGGAGCTGTTTTTT. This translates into CASSEGTAGTGELFF.

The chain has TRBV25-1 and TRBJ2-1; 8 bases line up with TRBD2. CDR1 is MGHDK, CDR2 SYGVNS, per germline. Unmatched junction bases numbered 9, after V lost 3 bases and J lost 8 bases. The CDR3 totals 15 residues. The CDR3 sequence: CASSEEAGGIDEQFF. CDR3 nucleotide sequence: TGTGCCAGCAGTGAGGAGGCGGGAGGTATCGATGAGCAGTTCTTC.